This entry describes one T cell receptor (beta chain). The data stem from a study of cytomegalovirus exposure and HLA in healthy donors. About the research overall: The platform used for the roughly 110 validation repertoires matched that of the 500 to 850 first-cohort repertoires, a later analysis reported.

Here immunoSEQ multiplex PCR was the method, and the copy in TCRdb shows in-frame clones only, minus some. The sample has some 98,000 clones, 70% to 90% seen once; the top ten hold 3.5% to 5%. This clonotype originated in a woman in her thirties in good health and CMV-seronegative. The sequencing sample was made of PBMCs.

DNA for the CDR3: TGTGCCAGCAGCTTCAGCTACCCTCGCGGTGAAGCTTTCTTT. Encoded protein: CASSFSYPRGEAFF. This sequence joins TRBV6-1 and TRBJ1-1, with D hard to call. The CDR3 totals 14 residues. From germline, CDR1 is MNHNS and CDR2 SASEGT. V lost 6 bases to trimming and J lost 7 bases, with 18 bases between them.